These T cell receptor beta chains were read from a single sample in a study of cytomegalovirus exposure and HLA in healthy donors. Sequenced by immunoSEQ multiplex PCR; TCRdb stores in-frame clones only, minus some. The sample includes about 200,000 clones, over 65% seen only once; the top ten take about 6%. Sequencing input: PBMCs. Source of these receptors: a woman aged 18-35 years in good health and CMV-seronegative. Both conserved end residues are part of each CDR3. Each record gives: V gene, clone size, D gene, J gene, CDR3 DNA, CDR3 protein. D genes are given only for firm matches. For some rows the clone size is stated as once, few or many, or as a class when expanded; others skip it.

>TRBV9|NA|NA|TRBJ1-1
TGTGCCAGCAGCGCCGCAAGGGACCGAAACACTGAAGCTTTCTTT
CASSAARDRNTEAFF
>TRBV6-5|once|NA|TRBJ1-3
TGTGCCAGCAGTTTTGGGGGCTCCGGAAACACCATATATTTT
CASSFGGSGNTIYF
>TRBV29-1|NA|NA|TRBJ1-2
TGCAGCGTTGAAGGGACACCTTATGGCTACACCTTC
CSVEGTPYGYTF
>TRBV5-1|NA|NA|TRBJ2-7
TGCGCCAGCAGCCCCGGTGGGGGGACACAAGGGTACGAGCAGTACTTC
CASSPGGGTQGYEQYF
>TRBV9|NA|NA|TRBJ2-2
TGTGCCAGCAGCGTAGAGGACATCCGAACCGGGGAGCTGTTTTTT
CASSVEDIRTGELFF
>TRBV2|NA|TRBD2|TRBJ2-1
TGTGCCAGCAGTGATTTAGCGGGGGCCCTCTACAATGAGCAGTTCTTC
CASSDLAGALYNEQFF
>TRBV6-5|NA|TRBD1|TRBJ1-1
TGTGCCAGCAGTTACGGGACAGGGGTGAACACTGAAGCTTTCTTT
CASSYGTGVNTEAFF
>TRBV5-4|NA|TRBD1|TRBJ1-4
TGTGCCGCCCTGGACAGGGGGCGAGAAAAACTGTTTTTT
CAALDRGREKLFF
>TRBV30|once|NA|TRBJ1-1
TGTGCCTGGAGTGCAGGTCGTAGGAACACTGAAGCTTTCTTT
CAWSAGRRNTEAFF
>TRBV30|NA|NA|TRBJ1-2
TGTGCCTGGAGCGCCGGGGGGGGGCGTCCTAACTATGGCTACACCTTC
CAWSAGGGRPNYGYTF
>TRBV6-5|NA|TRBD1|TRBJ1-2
TGTGCCAGCAGTTACCGGACAGGGGGTCAGGGCTACACCTTC
CASSYRTGGQGYTF
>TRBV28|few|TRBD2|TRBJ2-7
TGTGCCAGCAGTACGGAGGGACTAGCCCCCTACGAGCAGTACTTC
CASSTEGLAPYEQYF
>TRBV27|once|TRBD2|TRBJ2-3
TGTGCCAGCAGTTCCCAGGGCGCGGGAGGGGCAGATACGCAGTATTTT
CASSSQGAGGADTQYF
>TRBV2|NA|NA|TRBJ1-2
TGTGCCAGCAGTGTTACTGGGGAGGGCTACACCTTC
CASSVTGEGYTF
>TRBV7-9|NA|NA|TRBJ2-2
TGTGCCAGCAGCTTATTAAATACCGGGGAGCTGTTTTTT
CASSLLNTGELFF
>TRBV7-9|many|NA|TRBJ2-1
TGTGCCAGCAGCTTAGCGGGAATTTTGAACACCGAGCAGTTCTTC
CASSLAGILNTEQFF
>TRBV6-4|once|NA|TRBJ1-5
TGTGCCAGCAGTGCTACAGCTAATCAGCCCCAGCATTTT
CASSATANQPQHF
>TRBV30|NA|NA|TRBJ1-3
TGTGCCTGGAGTGTTTCGGCAGTTTCTGGAAACACCATATATTTT
CAWSVSAVSGNTIYF
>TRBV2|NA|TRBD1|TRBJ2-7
TGTGCCACCCAGACAGGGATTAGTGGGGTAGACTACGAGCAGTACTTC
CATQTGISGVDYEQYF
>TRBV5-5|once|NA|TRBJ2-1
TGTGCCAGCAGCTTGACGATGGGACCCAATGAGCAGTTCTTC
CASSLTMGPNEQFF
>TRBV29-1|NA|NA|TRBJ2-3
TGCAGCGTACTGGGGGGTTCAGATACGCAGTATTTT
CSVLGGSDTQYF
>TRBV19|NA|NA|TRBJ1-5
TGTGCCACCGAGGGAGGGGAGTATCAGCCCCAGCATTTT
CATEGGEYQPQHF
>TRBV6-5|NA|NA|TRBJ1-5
TGTGCCAGCAGTTCCCAAAGCCCAGGACTAAATCAGCCCCAGCATTTT
CASSSQSPGLNQPQHF
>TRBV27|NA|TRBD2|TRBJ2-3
TGTGCCAGCAGTTTACGAGCGGGAGGGCTAGGAATTTTTACGCAGTATTTT
CASSLRAGGLGIFTQYF